This T cell receptor (beta chain) stems from a study of T cell responses to AZD1222 COVID-19 vaccine (dated by TCRdb to 2020 to 2022). Study-level background: TCR sequencing covered approximately 230 trial participants: 200 to 220 given two doses of AZD1222 and some 25 given two doses of MenACWY control vaccine. Trial participants were enrolled into age subgroups of 18-55, 56-69 and 70-plus years, which contained approximately 150, 28 and 58 TCR-sequenced participants, respectively.

Trimming takes 5 bases from V and 1 base from J, and the germline ends sit 13 bases apart. For CDR1 and CDR2, the germline V gene lists MDHEN and SYDVKM. Its CDR3 holds 15 amino acids, cysteine through phenylalanine. This entry keeps only the CDR3 DNA: 45 bases, framed from base 1. The time point label here, explained by the study, means: about 28 days (+/-7) after the second vaccine dose. Because spike-specific TCR depth and breadth did not differ between the two schedules, AZD1222 recipients who got a second dose at roughly 4 weeks were pooled with those who got a second dose at roughly 12 weeks. Vaccinee samples came from UK trials COV001 and COV002, including a single-blind randomized controlled phase 2/3 trial of AZD1222 (ChAdOx1 nCoV-19) in healthy adults. For TCRbeta chain sequencing, PBMC samples were collected from trial participants at day 0 and at day 28 after the second dose. The CDR3 regions of human TCRbeta chains were analyzed by immunosequencing. Per the authors' processing: TCRs in the repertoires were compared against a reference library of SARS-CoV-2-specific TCRs that had been generated with the MIRA antigen-specificity platform. Breadth meant the fraction of unique TCRs that were SARS-CoV-2-associated, whereas depth meant the fraction of total T cells that were SARS-CoV-2-associated. Using the MIRA data, each spike-specific TCR was mapped to the spike region that the TCR reacts to and placed in a CD4 or CD8 class. Log10-transformed breadth and depth values were compared by one-way ANOVA with Sidak's multiple comparisons tests. TCRdb limited this immuneACCESS table to in-frame rearrangements with V and J called. A share of clones is missing; checked studies link under half to unresolved V genes, and the rest is unexplained. That table furnishes V, J and clone size, whereas the DNA furnished D and trimming. Present in this sample are about 120,000 clones, about 85% of which were seen just once. 3% of the sample comes from the top ten.

A note on this clone: The antigen it binds to is not known. No per-base quality is available; no much larger clone lies one base away.

Broad study findings and their caveats: In the small 56-69-year group, the increase in depth fell short of significance, most likely because of low power. Reportedly, almost half of the unique spike-specific TCRs recognized epitopes lying outside the regions that are mutated in the B.1.351 and B.1.1.7 variants. CD4 TCRs associated with the vaccine covered the entire spike protein, and the dominant responses were in regions 160-218 and 743-854. Because no day 14 peak-response samples were available, repertoires were characterized only after the peak T cell response. Only five to seven AZD1222 recipients were SARS-CoV-2 seropositive at baseline, limiting conclusions about previously exposed vaccinees. After two AZD1222 doses, spike-specific TCR breadth and depth were significantly higher than at day 0 and than in MenACWY recipients. Participants were mostly white British and included more females than males, and it was suggested by the authors that clonal diversity may have been underestimated.

The chain employs TRBV28 and TRBJ2-3; the D gene cannot be resolved beyond TRBD1 or TRBD2, each matching 6 bases. Sample: peripheral blood, taken 28 days after the second AZD1222 dose. This clonotype was sampled from an adult who received the AZD1222 COVID-19 vaccine. The CDR3 corresponds to CASSPPGARTDTQYF. The nucleotides are TGTGCCAGCAGTCCGCCGGGGGCCCGCACAGATACGCAGTATTTT. Reference TRBV28 and TRBJ2-3 genes cover what lies past the CDR3, so the full variable domain is DVKVTQSSRYLVKRTGEKVFLECVQDMDHENMFWYRQDPGLGLRLIYFSYDVKMKEKGDIPEGYSVSREKKERFSLILESASTNQTSMYLCASSPPGARTDTQYFGPGTRLTVL.